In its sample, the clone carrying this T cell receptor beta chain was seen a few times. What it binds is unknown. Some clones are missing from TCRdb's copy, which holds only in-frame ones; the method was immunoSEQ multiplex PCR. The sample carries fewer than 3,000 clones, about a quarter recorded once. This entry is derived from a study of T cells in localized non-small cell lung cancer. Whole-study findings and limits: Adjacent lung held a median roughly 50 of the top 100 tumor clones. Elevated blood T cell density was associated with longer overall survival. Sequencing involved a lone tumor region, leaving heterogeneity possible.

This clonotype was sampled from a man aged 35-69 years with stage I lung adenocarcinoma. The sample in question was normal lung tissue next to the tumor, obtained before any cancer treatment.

CDR3 in amino acids: CASSLAFAKGAHEQFF. The DNA of the CDR3 is TGCGCCAGCAGCTTGGCCTTTGCCAAAGGGGCCCATGAGCAGTTCTTC. The chain links TRBV5-1 to TRBJ2-1; a possible D gene is TRBD1 (5 bases). Germline V gives CDR1 SGHRS, CDR2 YFSETQ. Trimming shortened V by 0 bases and J by 8 bases, and 18 bases separated the two germline ends. This CDR3 has 16 residues.